Listed here is a single T cell receptor (beta chain). What it recognizes is unknown. CD8 cells classed as naive were CD45RO-negative and positively selected for CCR7, excluding terminally differentiated effector memory CD45RA+ cells. This entry is derived from a study of shared clonotypes between healthy human individuals. General observations from the study: Naive subsets generally exceeded memory subsets in estimated richness.

The method was immunoSEQ multiplex PCR; TCRdb's version includes in-frame clones alone and lacks a portion of them. The sample holds around 700,000 clones, roughly 94% seen once. The sample consisted of naive CD8+ T cells sorted from blood. This receptor was obtained from a man younger than 40 in good health.

The CDR3 coding sequence is TGTGCCAGCAGGGACTCACTAGGGGAATACGAGCAGTACTTC. Protein product: CASRDSLGEYEQYF. V gene TRBV7-9 combines with J gene TRBJ2-7, with D perhaps assigned TRBD1 or TRBD2 (5 bases each). The length of the CDR3 is 14 residues. Trimming removed 6 bases at V and 4 bases at J, with 16 bases between. Germline CDR1 is SEHNR and CDR2 is FQNEAQ (reference sequence). The full variable domain, in which reference TRBV7-9 and TRBJ2-7 provide the parts outside the CDR3, is DTGVSQNPRHKITKRGQNVTFRCDPISEHNRLYWYRQTLGQGPEFLTYFQNEAQLEKSRLLSDRFSAERPKGSFSTLEIQRTEQGDSAMYLCASRDSLGEYEQYFGPGTRLTVT.